Reported below is one T cell receptor beta chain. In the original analysis: Reference gene primer amplification yielded estimated nucleated cell counts. Profiling relied on immunoSEQ multiplex PCR, and the TCRdb table lists in-frame clones only, not all of them. That table gives V, J and clone size, and the DNA gave D and trimming. The table has some 120,000 clones, around nine tenths seen once. The data derive from a study of blood T cell repertoires in COVID-19. Study information: Both acute and convalescent COVID-19 samples were obtained from the United States, Italy and Spain. From T cells, B-cell-depleted T cells, or PBMCs came the material, which was cDNA or gDNA.

The J segment lost 12 bases and the V segment lost 8 bases, leaving 4 bases of the junction unmatched. The CDR3 is made up of 11 amino acids. The sequence came from a middle-aged man with acute or convalescent COVID-19. Sequenced material: peripheral blood. The chain couples TRBV12-3 or TRBV12-4 to TRBJ2-1; 10 bases fit TRBD2. In DNA form, the CDR3 reads TGTGCCAGCCCTAGCGGGAGTCGGCAGTTCTTC. This translates into CASPSGSRQFF.